This TCR beta chain derives from a study of T-cell reconstitution after alpha-beta-depleted transplantation in children. This sample's TCRbeta library carried unique molecular identifier barcodes. TCRdb used MiXCR to reprocess the PCR reads, holding one entry per CDR3 protein. The sample includes around 190,000 distinct CDR3 sequences, about 6.6% of them seen just once. The germline gives CDR1 DFQATT, CDR2 SNEGSKA (reference sequence). Trimming removed 3 bases at V and 3 bases at J, with 15 bases between. This CDR3 region has 14 residues. This clonotype has a count of ten or more. The V gene is TRBV20-1, the J gene TRBJ2-7, with TRBD1 as a possible D gene (6 bases). The sequence was collected from a boy younger than 10 with acute lymphoblastic leukemia, due to receive a stem cell transplant. The sample in question was PBMCs, obtained before TCRalphabeta/CD19-depleted stem cell transplant. The CDR3: CSASTGHRFYEQYF. The CDR3 DNA follows: TGCAGTGCTAGTACGGGACACCGCTTCTACGAGCAGTACTTC.